What follows describes a single T cell receptor beta chain. Its antigen is still unknown. The sample is drawn from a study of breast tumors, draining lymph nodes, adjacent tissues. Study findings and constraints: Compared with basal-like, luminal-like tumors shared significantly more repertoire with nontumor tissue. Data fit most tumor T cells coming from lymph node, expanding in tumor. That most tumor T cells come from lymph nodes remained unproven. Tumors had less TCR diversity than lymph nodes, more than nontumor tissue.

The lymph nodes were axillary draining lymph nodes from breast cancer patients. The J segment lost 5 bases and the V segment lost 2 bases, leaving 9 bases of the junction unmatched. Per the germline V gene, CDR1 is SGHRS and CDR2 is YFSETQ. The CDR3 runs 15 residues. TCRdb reprocessed the multiplex PCR reads via MiXCR and lists one record per CDR3 protein. The repertoire has 150,000 to 200,000 distinct CDR3 sequences, 30% to 35% of them found once; the top ten carry around 4.5%. This chain links TRBV5-1 with TRBJ2-5, with TRBD2 matching over 7 bases. The specimen sequenced was axillary lymph node tissue. The source of this sequence is a female donor with breast cancer. Some clones in this sample may be carry-over from other donors' samples. The CDR3 loop is CASSLWGGVHETQYF. CDR3 DNA sequence: TGCGCCAGCAGCTTATGGGGGGGGGTCCACGAGACCCAGTACTTC.